This record concerns one T cell receptor (beta chain) sequence. The CDR3 is made up of 12 amino acids. CDR1 is WSHSY, CDR2 SAAADI, per germline. Trimming shortened V by 4 bases and J by 4 bases, and 7 bases separated the two germline ends. Generated by immunoSEQ multiplex PCR, the TCRdb table keeps only in-frame clones and is missing some. The profile shows hundreds of thousands of clones, roughly 80% of them singletons. The data were taken from a study of blood T cell repertoires in COVID-19. The source material was peripheral blood. The TCR comes from a woman at least 80 years old with acute or convalescent COVID-19. The chain combines TRBV10-2 with TRBJ1-2; D perhaps matches TRBD1 (5 bases). CDR3 DNA: TGCGCCAGCAGTGGGGGCAGCTATGGCTACACCTTC. Amino acid sequence: CASSGGSYGYTF.